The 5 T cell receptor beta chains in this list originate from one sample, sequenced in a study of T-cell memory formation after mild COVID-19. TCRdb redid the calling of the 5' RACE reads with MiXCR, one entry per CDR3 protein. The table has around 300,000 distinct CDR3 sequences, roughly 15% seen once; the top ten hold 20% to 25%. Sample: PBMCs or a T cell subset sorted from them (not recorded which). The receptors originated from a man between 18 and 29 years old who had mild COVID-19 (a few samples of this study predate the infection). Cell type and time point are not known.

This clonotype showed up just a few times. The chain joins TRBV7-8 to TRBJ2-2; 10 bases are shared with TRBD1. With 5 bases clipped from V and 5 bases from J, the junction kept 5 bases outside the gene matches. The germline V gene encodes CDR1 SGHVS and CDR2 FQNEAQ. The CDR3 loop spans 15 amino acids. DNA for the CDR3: TGTGCCAGCAGCGCGACAGGGGGCTATACCGGGGAGCTGTTTTTT. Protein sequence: CASSATGGYTGELFF.

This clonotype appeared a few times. The CDR3 nucleotides read TGTGCCAGCTCACCTACAGATTACAATCTCAATGAGCAGTTCTTC. This sequence encodes CASSPTDYNLNEQFF. The V call is TRBV18, the J call TRBJ2-1; the D is unclear. CDR3 size: 15 residues. Germline loops: CDR1 KGHSH, CDR2 LQKENI. V lost 3 bases and J lost 6, with 15 bases in between.

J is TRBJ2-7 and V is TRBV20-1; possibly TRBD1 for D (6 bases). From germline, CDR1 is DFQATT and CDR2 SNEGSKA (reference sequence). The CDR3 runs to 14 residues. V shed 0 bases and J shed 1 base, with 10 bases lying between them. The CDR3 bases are TGCAGTGCTAGAGAGCCAGGGGAATCCTACGAGCAGTACTTC. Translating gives CSAREPGESYEQYF.

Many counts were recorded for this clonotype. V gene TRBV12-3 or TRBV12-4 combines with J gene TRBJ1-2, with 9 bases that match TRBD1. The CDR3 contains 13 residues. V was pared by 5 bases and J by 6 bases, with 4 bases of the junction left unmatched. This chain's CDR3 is CASSPTGGNGYTF. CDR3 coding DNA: TGTGCCAGCAGTCCCACAGGGGGCAATGGCTACACCTTC.

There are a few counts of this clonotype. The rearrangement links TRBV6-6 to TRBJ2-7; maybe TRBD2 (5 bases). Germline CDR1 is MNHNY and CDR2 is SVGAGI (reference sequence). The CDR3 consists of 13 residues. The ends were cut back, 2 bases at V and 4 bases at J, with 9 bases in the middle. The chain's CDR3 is CASSYTGSYEQYF. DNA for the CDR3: TGTGCCAGCAGTTACACGGGGTCGTACGAGCAGTACTTC.